The 28 T cell receptor beta chains presented below share a single source sample, sequenced in a study of beta chain features in type 1 diabetes. Overall study results and limits: A moderate, significant TCRB CDR3 shortening appeared in type 1 diabetes across four CD4+ subsets.

Antigens of these TCRs are unknown. Expressed TCRB transcripts were sequenced after all isolated RNA was converted to cDNA. Generated by immunoSEQ multiplex PCR, the TCRdb table keeps only in-frame clones and is missing some. The data contain around 690,000 clones, around an eighth of them singletons. The sequencing input was naive CD4+ T cells from blood. These receptors were taken from a man younger than 40 with type 1 diabetes.

This clone was seen only a few times. V and J are TRBV29-1 and TRBJ1-4; D remains ambiguous. CDR1 is SQVTM, CDR2 ANQGSEA, per germline. This CDR3 is built from 12 residues. V shed 4 bases and J shed 3 bases, with 6 bases lying between them. CDR3: CSVVTANEKLFF. The CDR3 DNA is TGCAGCGTTGTCACAGCTAATGAAAAACTGTTTTTT.

As concerns this clone: This specimen includes other DNA sequences encoding the same CDR3. The genes are TRBV30 and TRBJ2-3; the D is unclear. V shed 4 bases and J shed 2 bases, with 4 bases lying between them. CDR3 length: 11 residues. The germline V gene has CDR1 GTSNPN and CDR2 SVGIG (reference sequence). In DNA form, the CDR3 reads TGTGCCTGGACAGTCACAGATACGCAGTATTTT. It encodes CAWTVTDTQYF.

This clone showed up just a few times. V gene TRBV18 combines with J gene TRBJ2-5; D is ambiguous. CDR1 KGHSH and CDR2 LQKENI come from the germline V gene. The CDR3 has 13 residues. Trimming pared 2 bases from V and 1 base from J, leaving 5 bases between. The CDR3 region is CASSPWSQETQYF. The CDR3 region has the DNA TGTGCCAGCTCACCATGGAGCCAAGAGACCCAGTACTTC.

This chain links TRBV28 with TRBJ2-5; TRBD1 might be the D (6 bases). V was cut by 6 bases and J by 3 bases, with 8 bases left in between. CDR3 size: 12 residues. The germline V gene has CDR1 MDHEN and CDR2 SYDVKM. CDR3 coding DNA: TGTGCCAGCAGGGACAGTGAAGAGACCCAGTACTTC. Amino acids: CASRDSEETQYF.

The genes are TRBV11-2 and TRBJ1-2; 8 bases line up with TRBD1. The germline gives CDR1 SGHAT, CDR2 FQNNGV. There are 14 residues in the CDR3. V shed 6 bases and J 7 bases; nucleotides not matched to a gene: 10. The CDR3 bases are TGTGCCAGCAGGCTTATTACAGGGGGAAGTGGCTACACCTTC. It translates to CASRLITGGSGYTF. Full variable domain (rest looked up from reference TRBV11-2 and TRBJ1-2): EAGVAQSPRYKIIEKRQSVAFWCNPISGHATLYWYQQILGQGPKLLIQFQNNGVVDDSQLPKDRFSAERLKGVDSTLKIQPAKLEDSAVYLCASRLITGGSGYTFGSGTRLTVV.

In this sample, this clone turned up a few times. J is TRBJ1-4 and V is TRBV9, with 8 nucleotides matching TRBD1. This CDR3 is 14 amino acids long. Germline loops: CDR1 SGDLS, CDR2 YYNGEE. J gave up 8 bases and V 3 bases, and 6 bases lay outside the gene matches. The CDR3 sequence: CASSGRQGYEKLFF. Here the CDR3 DNA reads TGTGCCAGCAGCGGACGACAGGGGTACGAAAAACTGTTTTTT.

This clone appeared a few times. The rearrangement joins TRBV4-1 to TRBJ2-7, with 10 bases fitting TRBD1. The CDR3 runs to 15 residues. V shed 0 bases, J shed 9 bases, and the junction held 8 bases outside the gene matches. Germline CDR1 reads MGHRA; CDR2 reads YSYEKL. The CDR3 sequence is CASSQEGTGVSGQYF. As DNA, the CDR3 is TGCGCCAGCAGCCAAGAAGGGACAGGGGTCTCAGGGCAGTACTTC.

With respect to this clone: Additional DNA sequences in this sample encode the identical CDR3. The rearrangement uses TRBV18 and TRBJ2-7, with 7 bases identical to TRBD1. CDR1 is KGHSH, CDR2 LQKENI, per germline. The CDR3 length is 13 residues. With 3 bases clipped from V and 2 bases from J, the junction kept 1 base outside the gene matches. Here the CDR3 reads CASSPGQTYEQYF. CDR3 nucleotide sequence: TGTGCCAGCTCACCGGGACAGACCTACGAGCAGTACTTC.

This clone has more than one count but fewer than ten. V gene TRBV9 combines with J gene TRBJ2-1, with 7 bases that match TRBD2. The V gene end was trimmed by 0 bases and the J gene end by 5 bases; junction bases not matched to a gene: 8. The CDR3 extends over 16 amino acids. Germline V gene data show CDR1 as SGDLS and CDR2 as YYNGEE. The CDR3 bases are TGTGCCAGCAGCGTAGGGAGTCTAGCGGATAACAATGAGCAGTTCTTC. Amino acids: CASSVGSLADNNEQFF.

The chain combines TRBV21-1 with TRBJ1-1. TRBV21-1 is a documented pseudogene. The length of the CDR3 is 15 residues. CDR3 in DNA: TGTGCCAGCAGCAAAGTAGGGAGAACCAACACTGAAGCTTTCTTT. This encodes CASSKVGRTNTEAFF.

This clone was counted a few times. The genes are TRBV9 and TRBJ2-3; no firm D call. Trimming removed 0 bases from V and 9 bases from J, with 11 bases in between. Germline lookup yields CDR1 SGDLS and CDR2 YYNGEE. The CDR3 contains 13 residues. The CDR3 spells CASSVAEARTQYF. CDR3 nucleotides: TGTGCCAGCAGCGTAGCTGAGGCAAGGACGCAGTATTTT.

The chain carries TRBV9 and TRBJ1-3; D is uncertain. The CDR3 totals 13 residues. Germline loops: CDR1 SGDLS, CDR2 YYNGEE. The ends were cut back, 0 bases at V and 2 bases at J, with 3 bases in the middle. Written as DNA, the CDR3 is TGTGCCAGCAGCGTAGCTACTGGAAACACCATATATTTT. As protein: CASSVATGNTIYF. The complete variable domain, with remaining parts taken from reference TRBV9 and TRBJ1-3, reads DSGVTQTPKHLITATGQRVTLRCSPRSGDLSVYWYQQSLDQGLQFLIQYYNGEERAKGNILERFSAQQFPDLHSELNLSSLELGDSALYFCASSVATGNTIYFGEGSWLTVV.

The chain recombines TRBV7-2 with TRBJ2-2; TRBD1 matches at 9 bases. This CDR3 comprises 15 residues. Germline V gene lookup returns CDR1 SGHTA and CDR2 FQGNSA. V lost 6 bases, J lost 0 bases, and 2 bases stayed unmatched. CDR3: CASRRQGANTGELFF. The CDR3 DNA follows: TGTGCCAGCAGAAGACAGGGGGCGAACACCGGGGAGCTGTTTTTT.

The J gene is TRBJ1-1, the V gene TRBV6-1, with D unclear. V lost 8 bases to trimming and J lost 5 bases, with 9 bases between them. Germline CDR1 and CDR2: MNHNS and SASEGT. The CDR3 has 11 residues. The CDR3 sequence: CASFEGTEAFF. The DNA of the CDR3 is TGTGCCAGCTTTGAGGGAACTGAAGCTTTCTTT.

In its sample, this clone was seen a few times. This sequence joins TRBV7-9 and TRBJ1-4, with 10 bases that match TRBD1. The CDR3 has 14 residues. Trimming at V came to 6 bases and at J to 11 bases, leaving 9 bases not matched to a gene. Germline V CDR1 and CDR2: SEHNR, FQNEAQ (reference sequence). CDR3 sequence: CASRRTGGPFKLFF. The CDR3 DNA reads as TGTGCCAGCAGGCGGACAGGGGGTCCGTTTAAACTGTTTTTT.

This rearrangement joins TRBV5-1 to TRBJ1-1; D is ambiguous. Trimming pared 2 bases from V and 1 base from J, leaving 9 bases between. CDR3 length: 14 residues. Germline CDR1 reads SGHRS; CDR2 reads YFSETQ. The CDR3 sequence is CASSFSDGNTEAFF. The CDR3 nucleotides are TGCGCCAGCAGCTTCTCGGACGGGAACACTGAAGCTTTCTTT.

This clone was counted only a few times. The rearrangement links TRBV19 to TRBJ1-2; a possible D gene is TRBD1 (6 bases). The germline gives CDR1 LNHDA, CDR2 SQIVND (reference sequence). The CDR3 spans 13 residues. V shed 8 bases and J shed 8 bases, with 18 bases lying between them. CDR3 nucleotide sequence: TGTGCCAGTCGGGCCCAACAGGGTAACGGCTACACCTTC. Encoded protein: CASRAQQGNGYTF.

This clone was seen only a few times. The chain carries TRBV7-8 and TRBJ1-1; 8 bases agree with TRBD1. Germline V CDR1 and CDR2: SGHVS, FQNEAQ. The CDR3 length is 15 residues. J lost 5 bases, V lost 3 bases, and 8 bases had no gene match. The CDR3 region is CASSFISGGTTEAFF. The CDR3 nucleotides read TGTGCCAGCAGCTTTATTTCAGGGGGCACGACTGAAGCTTTCTTT.

The rearrangement links TRBV12-2 to TRBJ2-7; the table assigns TRBD1, which was not confirmed against the DNA. TRBV12-2 is tagged as a pseudogene. The CDR3 consists of 18 residues. The CDR3 sequence: CASRRLRQGPLQPYEQYF. For the CDR3, the DNA is TGTGCAAGTCGCCGGCTCCGACAGGGTCCACTCCAGCCCTACGAGCAGTACTTC.

This clone was found a few times. The chain couples TRBV6-5 to TRBJ1-2; D call uncertain. Trimming shortened V by 6 bases and J by 1 base, and 12 bases separated the two germline ends. The CDR3 is 14 residues long. Germline V CDR1 and CDR2: MNHEY, SVGAGI. DNA of the CDR3: TGTGCCAGCAGAGCCCCAACGGTTAACTATGGCTACACCTTC. Encoded protein: CASRAPTVNYGYTF.

This clone showed up just a few times. The chain employs TRBV7-2 and TRBJ2-6, with TRBD1 matching over 7 bases. The CDR3 consists of 19 residues. J gave up 1 base and V 3 bases, and 12 bases lay outside the gene matches. Germline CDR1 reads SGHTA; CDR2 reads FQGNSA. The CDR3 region has the DNA TGTGCCAGCAGCTTCCCATTTTCCAAGACAGGGTCTGGGGCCAACGTCCTGACTTTC. Residues: CASSFPFSKTGSGANVLTF.

The chain carries TRBV18 and TRBJ2-1, with a tentative D call TRBD2 (6 bases). The ends were cut back, 6 bases at V and 4 bases at J, with 16 bases in the middle. CDR3 size: 15 residues. Per the germline V gene, CDR1 is KGHSH and CDR2 is LQKENI. The CDR3 region is CASSATGASYNEQFF. In nucleotides, the CDR3 is TGTGCCAGCTCCGCGACGGGAGCCTCGTACAATGAGCAGTTCTTC. Filled out from reference TRBV18 and TRBJ2-1, the complete variable domain reads NAGVMQNPRHLVRRRGQEARLRCSPMKGHSHVYWYRQLPEEGLKFMVYLQKENIIDESGMPKERFSAEFPKEGPSILRIQQVVRGDSAAYFCASSATGASYNEQFFGPGTRLTVL.

This clone was seen more than once but under ten times. The chain links TRBV4-3 to TRBJ2-1; D is undetermined. The CDR3 is 16 amino acids. Germline loops: CDR1 LGHNA, CDR2 YSLEER. The V gene lost 0 bases and the J gene lost 6 bases, with 15 bases spanning the gap. The chain's CDR3 is CASSQDPPSRSNEQFF. In DNA form, the CDR3 reads TGCGCCAGCAGCCAAGACCCCCCGTCGCGGTCCAATGAGCAGTTCTTC.

The chain combines TRBV4-3 with TRBJ2-3, with 9 bases that match TRBD2. The V gene end was trimmed by 0 bases and the J gene end by 4 bases; junction bases not matched to a gene: 8. CDR3 length: 17 residues. Per germline, CDR1 LGHNA and CDR2 YSLEER. CDR3 bases: TGCGCCAGCAGCCAAGAATATAGCGGGGGAAAGGCAGATACGCAGTATTTT. It specifies CASSQEYSGGKADTQYF.

V gene TRBV2 combines with J gene TRBJ2-1; the D is unclear. The V end was cut by 3 bases, the J end by 4 bases, with 10 bases between. The CDR3 spans 14 residues. The germline V gene has CDR1 SNHLY and CDR2 FYNNEI. In DNA, the CDR3 is TGTGCCAGCAGTGAGCAGTCCCCGTACAATGAGCAGTTCTTC. Its translation is CASSEQSPYNEQFF.

The chain combines TRBV29-1 with TRBJ1-2; 8 bases agree with TRBD1. Germline V CDR1 and CDR2: SQVTM, ANQGSEA. J gave up 4 bases and V 1 base, and 5 bases lay outside the gene matches. This CDR3 is 14 amino acids long. The CDR3 is CSVEGAGGGYGYTF. The CDR3 DNA reads TGCAGCGTTGAAGGGGCAGGGGGCGGCTATGGCTACACCTTC.

A few counts support this clone. This sequence joins TRBV27 and TRBJ2-6; D call uncertain. The CDR3 is 15 amino acids. Per the germline V gene, CDR1 is MNHEY and CDR2 is SMNVEV (reference sequence). Trimming removed 4 bases at V and 0 bases at J, with 7 bases between. The CDR3 region has the DNA TGTGCCAGCAGTTCTTTCGGCTCTGGGGCCAACGTCCTGACTTTC. Translating it yields CASSSFGSGANVLTF.

This sequence joins TRBV6-6 and TRBJ1-6; no clear D. In germline, CDR1 is MNHNY, CDR2 SVGAGI (reference sequence). CDR3 length: 14 amino acids. Trimming removed 5 bases from V and 9 bases from J, with 14 bases in between. The CDR3 DNA reads TGTGCCAGCAGTCCCGGTGGAGTAGGTTCACCCCTCCACTTT. Translated, it gives CASSPGGVGSPLHF.